The clone carrying this T cell receptor beta chain was seen only a few times. Its antigen is currently unknown. The germline CDR1 and CDR2 sequences are SGDLS and YYNGEE. V shed 4 bases and J shed 5 bases, with 16 bases lying between them. The CDR3 spans 16 residues. The source of the sample is a study of T-cell memory formation after mild COVID-19. About the research overall: Most TCR clusters belonged to a single donor. Study outcomes and limitations: Several responding clones turned up in pre-infection memory, indicating that cross-reactive memory may have taken part. CD4+ bias marked clones expanding day 15 to 37, unlike balanced contracting clones.

5'RACE primed at constant segments yielded TCR alpha and TCR beta cDNA libraries bearing sample barcodes and UMIs. A single record per CDR3 protein comes from TCRdb applying MiXCR to the 5' RACE reads. The table includes tens of thousands of distinct CDR3 sequences, roughly 6.1% detected once. The TCR comes from an adult who had mild COVID-19 (a few samples of this study predate the infection). Cell type and time point are not known. Specimen: PBMCs or a T cell subset sorted from them (not recorded which). The chain is built from TRBV9 and TRBJ2-6, with D possibly matching TRBD2 (6 bases). CDR3 sequence: CASSPRPGSWANVLTF. CDR3 nucleotides: TGTGCCAGCAGCCCCCGGCCCGGGAGCTGGGCCAACGTCCTGACTTTC.